The next 32 T cell receptor beta chains were all read from a single sample in a study of blood T cell repertoires in COVID-19. TCRdb's table, derived via immunoSEQ multiplex PCR, lists solely in-frame clones and lacks some. The profile shows approximately 240,000 clones, 80% to 90% of them singletons. Material for sequencing was peripheral blood. The receptors derive from a man in his forties or fifties with acute or convalescent COVID-19.

J is TRBJ1-2 and V is TRBV19; 7 positions agree with TRBD1. V was pared by 3 bases and J by 8 bases, with 12 bases of the junction left unmatched. Germline CDR1 and CDR2: LNHDA and SQIVND (reference sequence). This CDR3 contains 15 residues. The CDR3 loop is CASSMLRGAFGGYTF. CDR3 nucleotide sequence: TGTGCCAGTAGTATGCTCAGGGGGGCGTTTGGCGGCTACACCTTC.

The chain recombines TRBV30 with TRBJ2-1; 13 bases map to TRBD2. The V gene end was trimmed by 1 base and the J gene end by 9 bases; junction bases not matched to a gene: 6. CDR3 length: 15 amino acids. Germline CDR1 GTSNPN, CDR2 SVGIG (reference sequence). The CDR3 spells CAWSETSGGASEQFF. The DNA of the CDR3 is TGTGCCTGGAGTGAAACTAGCGGGGGGGCCAGTGAGCAGTTCTTC.

The rearrangement joins TRBV18 to TRBJ2-7, with D uncertain. Germline V CDR1 and CDR2: KGHSH, LQKENI. The V and J ends lost 0 bases and 1 base respectively, with 7 bases between them. This CDR3 is 14 amino acids long. CDR3 loop: CASSPPAWSYEQYF. CDR3 sequence (DNA): TGTGCCAGCTCACCACCTGCGTGGTCCTACGAGCAGTACTTC.

The V call is TRBV7-6, the J call TRBJ2-7; TRBD2 matches 7 bases. V trimming: 1 base; J trimming: 2 bases; junction bases outside the gene matches: 5. This CDR3 has 15 amino acids. Germline CDR1 is SGHVS and CDR2 is FNYEAQ. The CDR3 is CASSLEPGLTYEQYF. The CDR3 DNA sequence: TGTGCCAGCAGCTTAGAACCGGGACTAACCTACGAGCAGTACTTC. The whole variable domain, filled in from reference TRBV7-6 and TRBJ2-7, reads GAGVSQSPRYKVTKRGQDVALRCDPISGHVSLYWYRQALGQGPEFLTYFNYEAQQDKSGLPNDRFSAERPEGSISTLTIQRTEQRDSAMYRCASSLEPGLTYEQYFGPGTRLTVT.

The chain is built from TRBV7-3 and TRBJ2-5; 7 bases fit TRBD2. The V gene end was trimmed by 6 bases and the J gene end by 1 base; junction bases not matched to a gene: 11. Germline CDR1 is SGHTA and CDR2 is FQGTGA. The CDR3 sequence is 16 residues long. This chain's CDR3 is CASSLGGREGQETQYF. The CDR3 DNA follows: TGTGCCAGCAGTCTAGGAGGCAGGGAGGGCCAAGAGACCCAGTACTTC.

The chain employs TRBV19 and TRBJ2-7; 9 bases align to TRBD2. From germline, CDR1 is LNHDA and CDR2 SQIVND (reference sequence). Unmatched junction bases numbered 4, after V lost 10 bases and J lost 3 bases. This CDR3 region has 12 residues. CDR3 amino acids: CATDSGGYEQYF. CDR3 coding DNA: TGTGCCACTGATAGCGGGGGCTACGAGCAGTACTTC.

This clone was counted once. CDR3 sequence (DNA): TGTGCCAGCAGTTACGGTCGGGGCACAGATACGCAGTATTTT. Translating gives CASSYGRGTDTQYF. The V gene is TRBV6-2 or TRBV6-3, the J gene TRBJ2-3; D unclear. CDR3 length equals 14 residues. The V gene's germline CDR1 is MNHEY and CDR2 SVGEGT. V lost 2 bases and J lost 1, with 7 bases in between.

The rearrangement joins TRBV6-6 to TRBJ2-7; a possible D gene is TRBD2 (6 bases). The germline V and J ends were trimmed by 7 bases and 0 bases, with 13 bases remaining between them. CDR1 is MNHNY and CDR2 is SVGAGI in the germline V gene (reference sequence). The CDR3 length is 14 residues. The CDR3 region is CASKETRVSYEQYF. CDR3 in DNA: TGTGCCAGCAAGGAGACTAGGGTCTCCTACGAGCAGTACTTC.

The rearrangement uses TRBV10-3 and TRBJ2-7; tentatively, D is TRBD2 (5 bases). V was clipped by 2 bases and J by 3 bases, with 8 bases between them. The germline CDR1 and CDR2 sequences are ENHRY and SYGVKD. CDR3 length equals 13 residues. CDR3 region: CAISEGEGYEQYF. The CDR3 coding sequence is TGTGCCATCAGTGAGGGAGAGGGCTACGAGCAGTACTTC.

V and J are TRBV7-8 and TRBJ1-1; D uncertain. CDR1 SGHVS and CDR2 FQNEAQ come from the germline V gene. This CDR3 region has 18 residues. V dropped 2 bases and J dropped 2 bases, with 21 bases sitting between them. CDR3 DNA: TGTGCCAGCAGCTTATCAGGAGGAGGGCCGCGCCATAACACTGAAGCTTTCTTT. It yields the protein CASSLSGGGPRHNTEAFF.

This clone came up a few times. The chain uses TRBV7-8 and TRBJ2-2; a possible D gene is TRBD2 (6 bases). The CDR3 loop spans 15 amino acids. V was cut by 4 bases and J by 5 bases, with 14 bases left in between. CDR1 SGHVS and CDR2 FQNEAQ come from the germline V gene. The CDR3 sequence is CASSSSGGRTGELFF. The DNA for the CDR3 is TGTGCCAGCAGCTCCAGTGGGGGGAGAACCGGGGAGCTGTTTTTT.

This clone was found a few times. V gene TRBV5-1 combines with J gene TRBJ1-2; the match to TRBD1 covers 9 bases. Unmatched junction bases numbered 10, after V lost 4 bases and J lost 6 bases. Germline lookup yields CDR1 SGHRS and CDR2 YFSETQ. This CDR3 is built from 15 residues. The CDR3 sequence: CASSPTGGAADGYTF. The CDR3, as DNA: TGCGCCAGCAGCCCCACAGGGGGCGCGGCGGATGGCTACACCTTC.

CDR3 nucleotide sequence: TGTGCCTGGAGTGCTGGGACAGGGGCGTATCAGCCCCAGCATTTT. Its translation: CAWSAGTGAYQPQHF. V is TRBV30 and J is TRBJ1-5; 10 bases are shared with TRBD1. There are 15 residues in the CDR3. Looked up from germline, CDR1 is GTSNPN and CDR2 is SVGIG (reference sequence). V shed 1 base and J 5 bases; nucleotides not matched to a gene: 5. Full variable domain (outside the CDR3, taken from reference TRBV30 and TRBJ1-5): SQTIHQWPATLVQPVGSPLSLECTVEGTSNPNLYWYRQAAGRGLQLLFYSVGIGQISSEVPQNLSASRPQDRQFILSSKKLLLSDSGFYLCAWSAGTGAYQPQHFGDGTRLSIL.

The genes are TRBV21-1 and TRBJ2-7; the table calls TRBD1, which could not be checked here. TRBV21-1 is a recognized pseudogene. CDR3 length: 18 residues. The CDR3 reads CASSKGGVASTGISEQYF. In nucleotides, the CDR3 is TGTGCCAGCAGCAAAGGTGGCGTAGCCTCGACAGGGATAAGCGAGCAGTACTTC.

The J gene is TRBJ1-2, the V gene TRBV27; the match to TRBD1 covers 10 bases. V shed 8 bases and J 7 bases; nucleotides not matched to a gene: 4. The CDR3 covers 12 residues. CDR1 is MNHEY and CDR2 is SMNVEV in the germline V gene (reference sequence). CDR3 nucleotides: TGTGCCAGCTCCGGGACAGGGGTTGGCTACACCTTC. Protein sequence: CASSGTGVGYTF.

This chain connects TRBV4-1 to TRBJ2-2; 12 bases agree with TRBD1. Germline V gene sequence: CDR1 MGHRA, CDR2 YSYEKL. Trimming at V came to 5 bases and at J to 5 bases, leaving 6 bases not matched to a gene. This CDR3 contains 16 residues. Here the CDR3 DNA reads TGCGCCAGCAGCACCCGGGACAGGGGGCTTACCGGGGAGCTGTTTTTT. Residues: CASSTRDRGLTGELFF.

This clone was recorded a few times. The J gene is TRBJ1-1, the V gene TRBV30; 7 bases line up with TRBD1. V lost 3 bases, J lost 4 bases, and 14 bases stayed unmatched. The CDR3 has 16 amino acids. The germline V gene encodes CDR1 GTSNPN and CDR2 SVGIG (reference sequence). This chain's CDR3 is CAWRWAGRQGGTEAFF. In DNA, the CDR3 is TGTGCCTGGAGATGGGCAGGTCGACAGGGAGGCACTGAAGCTTTCTTT.

CDR3 bases: TGTGCCACCAGTGATTTGCCGACCGGCATAGAAGGAGCTGAGCAGTTCTTC. Translating it yields CATSDLPTGIEGAEQFF. The chain recombines TRBV24-1 with TRBJ2-1, with D uncertain. The CDR3 is 17 amino acids. CDR1 and CDR2 (germline): KGHDR, SFDVKD. Trimming removed 0 bases from V and 9 bases from J, with 20 bases in between.

The J gene is TRBJ2-1, the V gene TRBV29-1, with D possibly matching TRBD2 (6 bases). CDR1 SQVTM and CDR2 ANQGSEA come from the germline V gene. This CDR3 is 13 amino acids long. V lost 3 bases and J 7 bases, leaving 13 bases between the germline ends. CDR3 amino acids: CSVDALGGNEQFF. The CDR3 coding sequence is TGCAGCGTTGACGCCCTGGGGGGTAATGAGCAGTTCTTC.

The chain carries TRBV15 and TRBJ1-5; D gene unclear. V shed 0 bases and J shed 5 bases, with 5 bases lying between them. The CDR3 is 13 residues long. Germline V lookup: CDR1 LNHNV, CDR2 YYDKDF (reference sequence). The CDR3 sequence is CATSRDQDQPQHF. The CDR3 DNA follows: TGTGCCACCAGCAGAGATCAGGATCAGCCCCAGCATTTT.

The chain recombines TRBV2 with TRBJ1-1, with TRBD1 identical over 7 bases. Germline trimming cut 9 bases from V and 3 bases from J; bases unmatched to any gene: 7. The CDR3 length is 13 residues. Per germline, CDR1 SNHLY and CDR2 FYNNEI. CDR3 DNA: TGTGCCAGTCGGACAGGAAGAGACACTGAAGCTTTCTTT. Translated, it gives CASRTGRDTEAFF.

The gene calls are TRBV5-4 and TRBJ2-3; D unclear. The CDR3 extends over 15 amino acids. In germline, CDR1 is SGHNT, CDR2 YYREEE (reference sequence). V was shortened by 2 bases and J by 0 bases, with 10 bases between the two germline ends. CDR3: CASSFGGKSTDTQYF. The CDR3 nucleotides are TGTGCCAGCAGCTTCGGCGGAAAGAGCACAGATACGCAGTATTTT.

The V and J genes are TRBV19 and TRBJ1-3, with 9 bases matching TRBD1. The CDR3 contains 15 residues. J lost 2 bases, V lost 4 bases, and 3 bases had no gene match. Germline CDR1 reads LNHDA; CDR2 reads SQIVND (reference sequence). For the CDR3, the DNA is TGTGCCAGTAGTAGGGACAGGGCGGCTGGAAACACCATATATTTT. It is translated as CASSRDRAAGNTIYF. The complete variable domain, with remaining parts taken from reference TRBV19 and TRBJ1-3, reads DGGITQSPKYLFRKEGQNVTLSCEQNLNHDAMYWYRQDPGQGLRLIYYSQIVNDFQKGDIAEGYSVSREKKESFPLTVTSAQKNPTAFYLCASSRDRAAGNTIYFGEGSWLTVV.

As concerns this clone: Germline is not matched at one junction end, which may reflect a read error. The chain is built from TRBV7-8 and TRBJ1-1; D unresolved. Germline CDR1 reads SGHVS; CDR2 reads FQNEAQ. The CDR3 has 15 amino acids. The CDR3 spells CASRLSLAEHTEAFF. CDR3 in DNA: TGTGCCAGCAGACTATCCCTAGCTGAACACACGGAAGCTTTCTTT. The full variable domain, with the rest looked up from reference TRBV7-8 and TRBJ1-1, is GAGVSQSPRYKVAKRGQDVALRCDPISGHVSLFWYQQALGQGPEFLTYFQNEAQLDKSGLPSDRFFAERPEGSVSTLKIQRTQQEDSAVYLCASRLSLAEHTEAFFGQGTRLTVV.

The chain uses TRBV10-3 and TRBJ2-7, with 10 bases lining up with TRBD2. Unmatched junction bases numbered 3, after V lost 11 bases and J lost 2 bases. The CDR3 extends over 12 amino acids. The germline gives CDR1 ENHRY, CDR2 SYGVKD. The CDR3 DNA is TGTGCCTCGAGCGGGGGGGCCTACGAGCAGTACTTC. Translating it yields CASSGGAYEQYF.

This clone was seen more than once but under ten times. The genes are TRBV10-2 and TRBJ2-7, with 10 bases fitting TRBD2. The length of the CDR3 is 14 residues. Unmatched junction bases numbered 2, after V lost 4 bases and J lost 2 bases. In germline, CDR1 is WSHSY, CDR2 SAAADI. The CDR3, as DNA: TGCGCCAGCAGTGCGCTAGCGGGGGCCTACGAGCAGTACTTC. It yields the protein CASSALAGAYEQYF.

The chain recombines TRBV21-1 with TRBJ1-6; TRBD1 is the table's D call and was not checked against the DNA. TRBV21-1 is marked as a pseudogene. The CDR3 sequence is 18 residues long. The CDR3 DNA follows: TGTGCCAGCAGCCGCCAGGTGAGTAAGGGACAGGAGCGCTCACCCCTCCACTTT. The encoded protein is CASSRQVSKGQERSPLHF.

V usage is TRBV27 and J usage is TRBJ2-1, with D tentatively TRBD1 (6 bases). Germline assignment: CDR1 MNHEY and CDR2 SMNVEV (reference sequence). The CDR3 has 15 residues. The V gene lost 5 bases and the J gene lost 7 bases, with 18 bases spanning the gap. CDR3 bases: TGTGCCAGCAGTCCCCGGGACCTAGGGGGTAATGAGCAGTTCTTC. Translated: CASSPRDLGGNEQFF.

V usage is TRBV7-9 and J usage is TRBJ2-5, with D tentatively TRBD1 (6 bases). The CDR3 is made up of 13 amino acids. V lost 7 bases and J lost 1, with 10 bases in between. Germline CDR1 and CDR2: SEHNR and FQNEAQ (reference sequence). CDR3 in DNA: TGTGCCAGCAAAAGGGGGATCCAAGAGACCCAGTACTTC. It encodes CASKRGIQETQYF.

Here the CDR3 reads CASSLAVMTLGAEAFF. The CDR3 nucleotides read TGTGCCAGCAGCTTGGCGGTGATGACACTGGGCGCTGAAGCTTTCTTT. The chain uses TRBV5-5 and TRBJ1-1; D is unclear. The CDR3 spans 16 residues. Trimming took 0 bases from V and 6 from J, leaving 18 bases between them. Germline CDR1 is SGHKS and CDR2 is YYEKEE (reference sequence). The entire variable domain, with the rest obtained from reference TRBV5-5 and TRBJ1-1, is as follows: DAGVTQSPTHLIKTRGQQVTLRCSPISGHKSVSWYQQVLGQGPQFIFQYYEKEERGRGNFPDRFSARQFPNYSSELNVNALLLGDSALYLCASSLAVMTLGAEAFFGQGTRLTVV.

The V gene is TRBV15, the J gene TRBJ2-7; the D is unclear. The CDR3 has 13 residues. Germline CDR1 reads LNHNV; CDR2 reads YYDKDF (reference sequence). V lost 5 bases and J lost 2, with 10 bases in between. The CDR3 bases are TGTGCCACCAGCGGCCAATATCCCTACGAGCAGTACTTC. This codes for CATSGQYPYEQYF.

In its sample, this clone was seen once. This chain connects TRBV18 to TRBJ1-1; D unresolved. CDR1 KGHSH and CDR2 LQKENI come from the germline V gene. Trimming stripped 2 bases from V and 1 base from J, with 8 bases between. The CDR3 has 14 residues. CDR3 DNA sequence: TGTGCCAGCTCACCAGAGGCGAGGAACACTGAAGCTTTCTTT. It translates to CASSPEARNTEAFF.